This TCR beta chain emerged from a study of blood T cells in healthy people across ages. Findings and caveats of the study: Samples with more naive T cells showed higher observed beta diversity. It was not possible, with unsorted PBMCs, to conclusively compare naive and antigen-experienced cells.

Together with a sample-barcoded 5' primer, a J-beta primer mix was included in a second PCR lasting about 6 to 11 cycles. Paired-end reads containing CDR3 totaled no fewer than 2.5 million for each sample. TCRdb analysed the 5' RACE reads with MiXCR anew, one entry per CDR3 protein. Of about 1.6 million distinct CDR3 sequences in the sample, almost 35% were seen once. For every donor, a draw yielded around 9.4 milliliters of peripheral blood. Per germline, CDR1 DFQATT and CDR2 SNEGSKA (reference sequence). The CDR3 sequence is 15 residues long. The ends were cut back, 1 base at V and 2 bases at J, with 15 bases in the middle. Concerning this clonotype: Its specificity is not known.

The sequence derives from a woman aged 25 to 39 in good health. Material: blood. The gene calls are TRBV20-1 and TRBJ2-7, with D unresolved. CDR3 DNA sequence: TGCAGTGCTAGAGGGTCGGCTGTTGAGACCTACGAGCAGTACTTC. It translates to CSARGSAVETYEQYF.